Listed here are 2 T cell receptor beta chains from one sample, sequenced in a study of blood T cell repertoires in COVID-19. Using immunoSEQ multiplex PCR, the repertoire was profiled, and TCRdb retains in-frame clones only, with some absent. The sample carries a few hundred thousand clones, 80% to 90% recorded once. Source material: PBMCs or T cells enriched from blood (not recorded which). The receptors here all came from a woman aged 18-29 years who had recovered from COVID-19.

The chain couples TRBV5-1 to TRBJ1-1; D perhaps matches TRBD1 (6 bases). Germline lookup yields CDR1 SGHRS and CDR2 YFSETQ. Between the trimmed V and J ends, which lost 2 bases and 10 bases, there was a span of 18 bases. The CDR3 is 14 residues long. The CDR3 bases are TGCGCCAGCAGCTTTACCAGGGGAAGCTCGGTAGCTTTCTTT. This codes for CASSFTRGSSVAFF. Variable domain in full (rest from reference TRBV5-1 and TRBJ1-1): KAGVTQTPRYLIKTRGQQVTLSCSPISGHRSVSWYQQTPGQGLQFLFEYFSETQRNKGNFPGRFSGRQFSNSRSEMNVSTLELGDSALYLCASSFTRGSSVAFFGQGTRLTVV.

The chain combines TRBV7-9 with TRBJ2-5; D is uncertain. CDR3 length equals 12 residues. Trimming removed 5 bases from V and 5 bases from J, with 9 bases in between. Germline loops: CDR1 SEHNR, CDR2 FQNEAQ (reference sequence). As DNA, the CDR3 is TGTGCCAGCAGCCTTCCCGTGGAGACCCAGTACTTC. It translates to CASSLPVETQYF.